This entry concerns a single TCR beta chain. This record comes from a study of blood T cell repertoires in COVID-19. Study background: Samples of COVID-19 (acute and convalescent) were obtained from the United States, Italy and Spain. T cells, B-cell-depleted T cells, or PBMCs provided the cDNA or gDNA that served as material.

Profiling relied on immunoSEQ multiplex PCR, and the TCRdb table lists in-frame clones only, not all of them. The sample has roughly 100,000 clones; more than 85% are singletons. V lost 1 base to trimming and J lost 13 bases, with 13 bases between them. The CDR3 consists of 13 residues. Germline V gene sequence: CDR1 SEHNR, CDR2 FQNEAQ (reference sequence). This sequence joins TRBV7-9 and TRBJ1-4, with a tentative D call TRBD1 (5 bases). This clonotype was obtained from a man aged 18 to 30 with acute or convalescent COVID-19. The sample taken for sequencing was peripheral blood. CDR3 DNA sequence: TGTGCCAGCAGCTTAGGCGTCTGGGGGGGACTGTTTTTT. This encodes CASSLGVWGGLFF. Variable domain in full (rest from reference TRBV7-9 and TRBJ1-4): DTGVSQNPRHKITKRGQNVTFRCDPISEHNRLYWYRQTLGQGPEFLTYFQNEAQLEKSRLLSDRFSAERPKGSFSTLEIQRTEQGDSAMYLCASSLGVWGGLFFGSGTQLSVL.